These 17 T cell receptor beta chains share one sample of origin, sequenced in a study of cytomegalovirus exposure and HLA in healthy donors. PCR used 60 Vbeta primers and 13 Jbeta primers. Sequenced by immunoSEQ multiplex PCR; TCRdb stores in-frame clones only, minus some. This sample lists roughly 190,000 clones; its ten largest clones have about 0.79%. Sequencing used PBMCs. These receptors were collected from a woman between 18 and 29 years old in good health and CMV-seropositive.

The chain carries TRBV14 and TRBJ1-1; D is undetermined. Germline lookup yields CDR1 SGHDN and CDR2 FVKESK. The CDR3 is 15 residues long. Deletions cut 0 bases from V and 5 bases from J, with 13 bases between. The CDR3 is CASSQDPSSGTEAFF. The CDR3 nucleotides read TGTGCCAGCAGCCAAGACCCGAGTTCCGGGACTGAAGCTTTCTTT.

The rearrangement links TRBV7-2 to TRBJ1-5, with D uncertain. Trimming removed 5 bases from V and 3 bases from J, with 17 bases in between. The CDR3 totals 16 residues. Germline CDR1 is SGHTA and CDR2 is FQGNSA. In nucleotides, the CDR3 is TGTGCCAGCAGCCCCGGGATCCCACCATTCAATCAGCCCCAGCATTTT. It is translated as CASSPGIPPFNQPQHF.

The V call is TRBV27, the J call TRBJ1-2, with a possible D match to TRBD1 (6 bases). Trimming removed 6 bases from V and 2 bases from J, with 10 bases in between. This CDR3 comprises 13 residues. Germline V gene sequence: CDR1 MNHEY, CDR2 SMNVEV (reference sequence). CDR3 in amino acids: CASSPTGNYGYTF. The CDR3 bases are TGTGCCAGCAGCCCTACAGGGAACTATGGCTACACCTTC.

The J gene is TRBJ2-1, the V gene TRBV6-1; TRBD2 aligns across 9 bases. Germline V CDR1 and CDR2: MNHNS, SASEGT. The CDR3 loop spans 15 amino acids. J lost 6 bases, V lost 6 bases, and 9 bases had no gene match. In DNA form, the CDR3 reads TGTGCCAGCAGAGCCGTTCTAGCGGGGTCCAATGAGCAGTTCTTC. Translation gives CASRAVLAGSNEQFF.

CDR3 nucleotides: TGTGCCAGCAGCTTAAGTCGGACAGCCAGCGAGCAGTACTTC. It specifies CASSLSRTASEQYF. J is TRBJ2-7 and V is TRBV7-2; tentatively, D is TRBD1 (6 bases). This CDR3 is built from 14 residues. V lost 2 bases and J 6 bases, leaving 14 bases between the germline ends. The germline CDR1 and CDR2 sequences are SGHTA and FQGNSA.

The chain has TRBV6-1 and TRBJ1-4; the match to TRBD1 covers 7 bases. V trimming: 5 bases; J trimming: 8 bases; junction bases outside the gene matches: 5. Germline values: CDR1 MNHNS, CDR2 SASEGT. The CDR3 has 13 residues. CDR3 region: CASSNRGREKLFF. CDR3 nucleotides: TGTGCCAGCAGTAACAGGGGTAGGGAAAAACTGTTTTTT.

The chain recombines TRBV5-6 with TRBJ2-6; TRBD2 might be the D (6 bases). Between the trimmed V and J ends, which lost 5 bases and 2 bases, there was a span of 8 bases. The germline V gene encodes CDR1 SGHDT and CDR2 YYEEEE. This CDR3 has 14 amino acids. This CDR3 reads CASRPGAGANVLTF. The CDR3 DNA reads as TGTGCCAGCAGGCCGGGGGCTGGGGCCAACGTCCTGACTTTC. The entire variable domain, with the rest obtained from reference TRBV5-6 and TRBJ2-6, is as follows: DAGVTQSPTHLIKTRGQQVTLRCSPKSGHDTVSWYQQALGQGPQFIFQYYEEEERQRGNFPDRFSGHQFPNYSSELNVNALLLGDSALYLCASRPGAGANVLTFGAGSRLTVL.

This CDR3 reads CASSLGLLGQGKYEQYF. DNA for the CDR3: TGTGCCAGCAGCTTGGGGCTCTTGGGACAGGGAAAGTACGAGCAGTACTTC. This chain joins TRBV13 and TRBJ2-7, with TRBD1 matching over 9 bases. Germline lookup yields CDR1 PRHDT and CDR2 FYEKMQ (reference sequence). CDR3 length: 17 residues. Unmatched junction bases numbered 13, after V lost 3 bases and J lost 4 bases. The full variable domain, completed using reference TRBV13 and TRBJ2-7, is AAGVIQSPRHLIKEKRETATLKCYPIPRHDTVYWYQQGPGQDPQFLISFYEKMQSDKGSIPDRFSAQQFSDYHSELNMSSLELGDSALYFCASSLGLLGQGKYEQYFGPGTRLTVT.

The genes are TRBV30 and TRBJ1-3; 7 bases are shared with TRBD1. In germline, CDR1 is GTSNPN, CDR2 SVGIG (reference sequence). The CDR3 length is 14 residues. V gave up 4 bases and J gave up 8 bases; unmatched junction bases: 11. The CDR3 coding sequence is TGTGCCTGGAAGAGGGGGCATAGTACGGACACCATATATTTT. This gives the protein CAWKRGHSTDTIYF.

This chain joins TRBV10-3 and TRBJ1-6, with 7 bases identical to TRBD1. The CDR3 runs 14 residues. The germline V gene has CDR1 ENHRY and CDR2 SYGVKD. The J segment lost 7 bases and the V segment lost 2 bases, leaving 2 bases of the junction unmatched. The CDR3 DNA sequence: TGTGCCATCAGTGAGCTACAGGGGAATTCACCCCTCCACTTT. Amino acids: CAISELQGNSPLHF.

The chain joins TRBV30 to TRBJ1-1; no firm D call. The V and J ends lost 0 bases and 11 bases respectively, with 13 bases between them. Germline lookup yields CDR1 GTSNPN and CDR2 SVGIG (reference sequence). The CDR3 runs to 12 residues. CDR3 sequence: CAWSVVSVVAFF. The CDR3 DNA sequence: TGTGCCTGGAGTGTAGTGTCGGTGGTCGCTTTCTTT.

The V gene is TRBV7-9, the J gene TRBJ1-2; possible D gene TRBD1, 5 bases. V lost 1 base and J lost 3, with 9 bases in between. CDR1 SEHNR and CDR2 FQNEAQ come from the germline V gene (reference sequence). CDR3 size: 14 residues. The CDR3 DNA is TGTGCCAGCAGCTTAGGGGGGGTCGACTATGGCTACACCTTC. As protein: CASSLGGVDYGYTF.

V is TRBV7-6 and J is TRBJ1-1, with D possibly matching TRBD1 (6 bases). V lost 5 bases, J lost 1 base, and 26 bases lay in between. The CDR3 loop spans 19 amino acids. Germline values: CDR1 SGHVS, CDR2 FNYEAQ. CDR3 protein: CASSPPRGGSGGWNTEAFF. DNA for the CDR3: TGTGCCAGCAGCCCCCCCCGTGGGGGCTCGGGGGGGTGGAACACTGAAGCTTTCTTT.

The CDR3 sequence is CAWNTKGQDYNEQFF. The CDR3 region has the DNA TGTGCCTGGAATACCAAGGGACAGGACTACAATGAGCAGTTCTTC. V gene TRBV30 combines with J gene TRBJ2-1; 8 bases are shared with TRBD1. Germline V gives CDR1 GTSNPN, CDR2 SVGIG (reference sequence). CDR3 length: 15 amino acids. J lost 3 bases, V lost 4 bases, and 8 bases had no gene match.

The V and J genes are TRBV5-1 and TRBJ1-2, with unresolved D. V lost 5 bases to trimming and J lost 3 bases, with 14 bases between them. Germline CDR1 SGHRS, CDR2 YFSETQ. The CDR3 runs to 14 residues. CDR3 loop: CASRPTGRDYGYTF. The CDR3 DNA is TGCGCCAGCAGGCCGACCGGGAGAGACTATGGCTACACCTTC.

The J gene is TRBJ2-5, the V gene TRBV4-3; TRBD2 matches 10 bases. The CDR3 spans 16 residues. Unmatched junction bases numbered 3, after V lost 2 bases and J lost 0 bases. Germline CDR1 reads LGHNA; CDR2 reads YSLEER. The CDR3 region is CASSQSLAGYQETQYF. CDR3 DNA: TGCGCCAGCAGCCAATCACTAGCGGGATACCAAGAGACCCAGTACTTC.

V usage is TRBV7-9 and J usage is TRBJ1-5, with TRBD1 as a possible D gene (5 bases). The CDR3 sequence is 13 residues long. Germline loops: CDR1 SEHNR, CDR2 FQNEAQ (reference sequence). V lost 5 bases and J lost 7, with 12 bases in between. In nucleotides, the CDR3 is TGTGCCAGCAGCGTACAGGTTGGGCAGCCCCAGCATTTT. Translated: CASSVQVGQPQHF.